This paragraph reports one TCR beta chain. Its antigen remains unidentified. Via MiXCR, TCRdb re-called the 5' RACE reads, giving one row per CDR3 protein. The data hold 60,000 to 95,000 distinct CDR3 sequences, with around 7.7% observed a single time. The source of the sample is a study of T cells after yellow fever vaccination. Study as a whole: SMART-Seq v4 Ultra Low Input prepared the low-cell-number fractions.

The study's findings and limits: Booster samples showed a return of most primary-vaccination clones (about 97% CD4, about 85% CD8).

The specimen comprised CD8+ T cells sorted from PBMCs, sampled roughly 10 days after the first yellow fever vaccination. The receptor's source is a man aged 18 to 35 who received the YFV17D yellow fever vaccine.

The CDR3 protein is CAGPAGTPNTGELFF. CDR3 nucleotide sequence: TGTGCCGGACCGGCCGGGACACCGAACACCGGGGAGCTGTTTTTT. This rearrangement joins TRBV7-9 to TRBJ2-2; TRBD1 might be the D (6 bases). Germline V CDR1 and CDR2: SEHNR, FQNEAQ (reference sequence). The CDR3 runs to 15 residues. With 11 bases removed from V and 0 bases from J, the gap between germline ends came to 16 bases. Combining the CDR3 with reference TRBV7-9 and TRBJ2-2 gives the whole variable domain DTGVSQNPRHKITKRGQNVTFRCDPISEHNRLYWYRQTLGQGPEFLTYFQNEAQLEKSRLLSDRFSAERPKGSFSTLEIQRTEQGDSAMYLCAGPAGTPNTGELFFGEGSRLTVL.